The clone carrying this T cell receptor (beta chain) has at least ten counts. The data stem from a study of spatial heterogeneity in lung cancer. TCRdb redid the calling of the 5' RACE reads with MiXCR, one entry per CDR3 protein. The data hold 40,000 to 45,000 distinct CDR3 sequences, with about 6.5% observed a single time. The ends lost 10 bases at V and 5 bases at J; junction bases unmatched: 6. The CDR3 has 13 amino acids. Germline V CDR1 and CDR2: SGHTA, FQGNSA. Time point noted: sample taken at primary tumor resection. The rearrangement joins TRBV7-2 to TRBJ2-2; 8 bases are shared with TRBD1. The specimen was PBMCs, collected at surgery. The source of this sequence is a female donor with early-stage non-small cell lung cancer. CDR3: CATRTGKTGELFF. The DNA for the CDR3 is TGTGCCACCAGGACAGGGAAGACCGGGGAGCTGTTTTTT.